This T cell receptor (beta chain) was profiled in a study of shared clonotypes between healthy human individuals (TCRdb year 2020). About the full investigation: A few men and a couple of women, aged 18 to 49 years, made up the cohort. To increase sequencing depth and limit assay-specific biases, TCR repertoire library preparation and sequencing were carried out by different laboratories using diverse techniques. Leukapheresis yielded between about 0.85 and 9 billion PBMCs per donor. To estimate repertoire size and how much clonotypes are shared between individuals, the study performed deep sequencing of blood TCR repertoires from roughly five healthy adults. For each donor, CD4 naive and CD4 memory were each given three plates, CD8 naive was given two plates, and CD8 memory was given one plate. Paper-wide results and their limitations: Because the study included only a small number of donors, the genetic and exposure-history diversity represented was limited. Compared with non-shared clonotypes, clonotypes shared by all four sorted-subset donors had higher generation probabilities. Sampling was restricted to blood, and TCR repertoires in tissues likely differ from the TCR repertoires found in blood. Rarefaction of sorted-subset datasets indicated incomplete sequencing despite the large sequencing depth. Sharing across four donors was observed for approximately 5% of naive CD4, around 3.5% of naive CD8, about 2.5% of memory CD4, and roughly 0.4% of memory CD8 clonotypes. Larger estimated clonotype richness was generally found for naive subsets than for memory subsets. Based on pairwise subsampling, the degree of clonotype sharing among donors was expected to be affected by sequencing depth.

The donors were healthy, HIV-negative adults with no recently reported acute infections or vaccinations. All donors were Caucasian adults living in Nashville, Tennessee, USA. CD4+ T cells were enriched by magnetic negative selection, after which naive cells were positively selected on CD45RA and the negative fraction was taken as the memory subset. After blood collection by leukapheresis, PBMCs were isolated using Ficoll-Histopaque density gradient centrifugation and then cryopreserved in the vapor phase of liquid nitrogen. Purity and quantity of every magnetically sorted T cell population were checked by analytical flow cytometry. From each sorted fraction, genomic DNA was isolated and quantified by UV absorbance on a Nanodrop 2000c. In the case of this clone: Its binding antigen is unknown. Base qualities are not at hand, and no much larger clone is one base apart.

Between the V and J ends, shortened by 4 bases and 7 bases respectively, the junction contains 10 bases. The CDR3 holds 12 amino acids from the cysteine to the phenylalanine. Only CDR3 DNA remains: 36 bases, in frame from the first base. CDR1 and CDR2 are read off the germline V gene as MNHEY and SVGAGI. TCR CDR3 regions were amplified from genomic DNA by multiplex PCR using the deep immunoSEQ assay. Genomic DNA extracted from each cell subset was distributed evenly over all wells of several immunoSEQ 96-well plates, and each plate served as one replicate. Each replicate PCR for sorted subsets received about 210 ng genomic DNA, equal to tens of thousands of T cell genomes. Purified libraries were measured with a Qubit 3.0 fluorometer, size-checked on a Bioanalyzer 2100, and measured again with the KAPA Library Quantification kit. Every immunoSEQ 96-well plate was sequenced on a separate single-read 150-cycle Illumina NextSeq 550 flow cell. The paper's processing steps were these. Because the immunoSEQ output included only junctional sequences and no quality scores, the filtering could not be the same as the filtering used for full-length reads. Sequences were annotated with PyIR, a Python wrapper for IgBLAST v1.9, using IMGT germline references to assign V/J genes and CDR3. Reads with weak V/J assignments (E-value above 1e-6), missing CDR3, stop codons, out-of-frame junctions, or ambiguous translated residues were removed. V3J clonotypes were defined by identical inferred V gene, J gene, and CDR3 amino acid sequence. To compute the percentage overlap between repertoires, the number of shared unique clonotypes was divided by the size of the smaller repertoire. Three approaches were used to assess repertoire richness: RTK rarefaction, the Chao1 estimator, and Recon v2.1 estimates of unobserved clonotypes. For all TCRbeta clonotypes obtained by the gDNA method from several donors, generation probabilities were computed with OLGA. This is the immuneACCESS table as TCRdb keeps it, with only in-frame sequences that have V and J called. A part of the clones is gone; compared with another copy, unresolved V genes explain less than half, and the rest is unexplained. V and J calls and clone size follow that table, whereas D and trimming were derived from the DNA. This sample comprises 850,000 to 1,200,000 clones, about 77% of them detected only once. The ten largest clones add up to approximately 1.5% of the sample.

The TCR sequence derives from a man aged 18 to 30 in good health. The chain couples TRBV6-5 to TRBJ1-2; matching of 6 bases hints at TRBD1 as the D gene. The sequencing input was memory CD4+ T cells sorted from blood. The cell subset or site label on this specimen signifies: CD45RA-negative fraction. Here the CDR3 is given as CASSSPGAGYTF. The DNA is TGTGCCAGCAGTTCCCCAGGGGCTGGCTACACCTTC.